This is a list of T cell receptor beta chains from one sample in a study of PD-L1 blockade in urothelial cancer. Using immunoSEQ multiplex PCR, the repertoire was profiled, and TCRdb retains in-frame clones only, with some absent. The data show about 56,000 clones, with 86% seen just once and under 3.5% held by the top ten. This material consisted of PBMCs, taken around atezolizumab (anti-PD-L1) treatment. These receptors were taken from a man aged 45 to 65 with urothelial cancer. CDR3s include the opening cysteine and the closing phenylalanine or tryptophan. Fields, in order: J gene, D gene, clone size, V gene, CDR3 protein, CDR3 DNA. D genes are given only for firm matches. Rows give clone size only sometimes, using once, few, many, or a class for an expanded clone.

>TRBJ1-3|-|-|TRBV2
CASRGRRTETGNTIYF
TGTGCCAGCAGGGGACGGCGGACAGAGACGGGAAACACCATATATTTT
>TRBJ1-2|-|-|TRBV19
CASSRGFNYGYTF
TGTGCCAGTAGCAGGGGCTTTAACTATGGCTACACCTTC
>TRBJ2-7|TRBD2|-|TRBV7-2
CASSLAGSSYEQYF
TGTGCCAGCAGCCTAGCGGGCAGCTCCTACGAGCAGTACTTC
>TRBJ2-7|-|-|TRBV28
CASSFWQGRSYEQYF
TGTGCCAGCAGTTTCTGGCAGGGGCGTTCCTACGAGCAGTACTTC
>TRBJ2-3|-|-|TRBV18
CASSPRGGDTQYF
TGTGCCAGCTCACCAAGGGGCGGAGATACGCAGTATTTT
>TRBJ2-4|-|-|TRBV15
CATSRVGGLDIQYF
TGTGCCACCAGCAGAGTCGGGGGGCTGGACATTCAGTACTTC
>TRBJ2-5|TRBD2|-|TRBV28
CASSLLVGGAVQETQYF
TGTGCCAGCAGTTTATTAGTCGGGGGGGCGGTACAAGAGACCCAGTACTTC
>TRBJ1-3|-|-|TRBV4-1
CASSQGPAGAGDTIYF
TGCGCCAGCAGCCAAGGTCCGGCAGGGGCTGGAGACACCATATATTTT
>TRBJ2-7|TRBD1|-|TRBV19
CASSLTGTDSYEQYF
TGTGCCAGTAGCTTAACCGGGACAGACTCCTACGAGCAGTACTTC
>TRBJ2-2|TRBD2|-|TRBV19
CASSRTSGSTGELFF
TGTGCCAGTAGTAGGACTAGCGGGAGCACCGGGGAGCTGTTTTTT
>TRBJ2-7|TRBD2|-|TRBV7-2
CASSHSGRLYEQYF
TGTGCCAGCAGCCATAGCGGGAGACTGTACGAGCAGTACTTC
>TRBJ2-3|-|-|TRBV5-1
CASSLGGTQYF
TGCGCCAGCAGCCTCGGAGGTACGCAGTATTTT
>TRBJ2-2|TRBD1|-|TRBV5-1
CASSLIQGVNTGELFF
TGCGCCAGCAGCTTGATTCAGGGGGTCAACACCGGGGAGCTGTTTTTT
>TRBJ2-2|-|once|TRBV7-6
CASSQLVTGELFF
TGTGCCAGCAGCCAACTAGTTACCGGGGAGCTGTTTTTT
>TRBJ2-4|TRBD1|once|TRBV19
CASSISKGGVTKNIQYF
TGTGCCAGTAGTATAAGTAAAGGGGGCGTCACCAAAAACATTCAGTACTTC
>TRBJ2-7|-|-|TRBV2
CASSEVAYEQYF
TGTGCCAGCAGTGAAGTCGCCTACGAGCAGTACTTC
>TRBJ2-3|TRBD2|once|TRBV15
CATSRDLGGGEASTDTQYF
TGTGCCACCAGCAGAGATCTTGGCGGGGGGGAGGCTAGCACAGATACGCAGTATTTT
>TRBJ1-6|-|once|TRBV28
CASTPGENSPLHF
TGTGCCAGCACCCCCGGGGAGAATTCACCCCTCCACTTT